The 26 T cell receptor beta chains below were found in one sample sequenced in a study of control samples from healthy donors and cancer patients. TCRdb's table, derived via immunoSEQ multiplex PCR, lists solely in-frame clones and lacks some. Counted here are 45,000 to 60,000 clones, around 80% occurring once; the ten biggest clones make up 10%. Specimen: blood. These receptors were collected from a man aged 65 to 79 in good health.

The chain employs TRBV7-3 and TRBJ2-3, with D uncertain. V lost 5 bases and J lost 3, with 15 bases in between. The germline gives CDR1 SGHTA, CDR2 FQGTGA. The CDR3 sequence is 15 residues long. CDR3 nucleotide sequence: TGTGCCAGCAGCCCTTCGGGCCTTGGGACAGATACGCAGTATTTT. It translates to CASSPSGLGTDTQYF.

This clone is medium-sized in the sample. This chain links TRBV4-1 with TRBJ1-3, with D perhaps TRBD1 (6 bases). Deletions cut 7 bases from V and 0 bases from J, with 16 bases between. Germline CDR1 reads MGHRA; CDR2 reads YSYEKL. The CDR3 is 16 amino acids. The DNA for the CDR3 is TGCGCCAGCACGGACAGAACCCGATCCTCTGGAAACACCATATATTTT. It translates to CASTDRTRSSGNTIYF.

The chain links TRBV19 to TRBJ2-7; 14 positions match TRBD2. Trimming removed 6 bases from V and 5 bases from J; junction bases left unmatched: 6. CDR3 length: 15 amino acids. CDR1 and CDR2 (germline): LNHDA, SQIVND (reference sequence). The CDR3 spells CASRQTSGRAHEQYF. DNA for the CDR3: TGTGCCAGTAGGCAGACTAGCGGGAGGGCCCACGAGCAGTACTTC.

As to this clone: Other DNA sequences in the sample encode the same CDR3. The chain has TRBV4-2 and TRBJ1-1; no firm D call. Trimming cost V 2 bases and J 8 bases, with 6 bases left between them. CDR1 is LGHNA and CDR2 is YNFKEQ in the germline V gene. This CDR3 comprises 11 residues. CDR3 sequence: CASSQRTEAFF. The CDR3 bases are TGTGCCAGCAGCCAACGGACCGAAGCTTTCTTT.

This clone came up once. The chain combines TRBV3-1 (or the pseudogene TRBV3-2) with TRBJ1-1; the D is unclear. The CDR3 covers 12 residues. V was trimmed by 0 bases and J by 7 bases, leaving 6 bases between them. Germline V gene data show CDR1 as LGHDT and CDR2 as YNNKEL (reference sequence). The CDR3 loop reads CASSQESGEAFF. The CDR3 DNA is TGTGCCAGCAGCCAAGAGTCTGGTGAAGCTTTCTTT.

CDR3 loop: CASSQSGTLNQPQHF. The CDR3 region has the DNA TGTGCCAGCTCCCAATCCGGGACGCTCAATCAGCCCCAGCATTTT. This chain links TRBV18 with TRBJ1-5, with D tentatively TRBD1 (5 bases). The V gene lost 6 bases and the J gene lost 3 bases, with 15 bases spanning the gap. This CDR3 contains 15 residues. CDR1 and CDR2 from the germline V gene are KGHSH and LQKENI.

The genes are TRBV5-4 and TRBJ1-6; no clear D. V lost 0 bases to trimming and J lost 8 bases, with 9 bases between them. Per the germline V gene, CDR1 is SGHNT and CDR2 is YYREEE (reference sequence). This CDR3 comprises 14 residues. The CDR3 protein is CASSLEIRDSPLHF. The DNA of the CDR3 is TGTGCCAGCAGCTTGGAAATACGGGATTCACCCCTCCACTTT.

The V call is TRBV11-3, the J call TRBJ2-1, with 8 bases that match TRBD2. Germline V gene lookup returns CDR1 SGHNT and CDR2 YENEEA. This CDR3 has 15 amino acids. J was trimmed by 0 bases and V by 5 bases; bases with no gene match: 3. This CDR3 is CASSGGGSSYNEQFF. CDR3 nucleotide sequence: TGTGCCAGCAGCGGCGGGGGGAGCTCCTACAATGAGCAGTTCTTC. The entire variable domain, with the rest obtained from reference TRBV11-3 and TRBJ2-1, is as follows: EAGVVQSPRYKIIEKKQPVAFWCNPISGHNTLYWYLQNLGQGPELLIRYENEEAVDDSQLPKDRFSAERLKGVDSTLKIQPAELGDSAVYLCASSGGGSSYNEQFFGPGTRLTVL.

DNA of the CDR3: TGTGCCAGCAGTCTCTATAGCAATCAGCCCCAGCATTTT. Amino acid sequence: CASSLYSNQPQHF. The chain has TRBV12-3 or TRBV12-4 and TRBJ1-5; no definite D call. The CDR3 has 13 amino acids. Trimming removed 5 bases at V and 0 bases at J, with 5 bases between.

CDR3 coding DNA: TGTGCCAGCAACCAACCGGATAAAGAGACCCAGTACTTC. It yields the protein CASNQPDKETQYF. The chain has TRBV2 and TRBJ2-5; D is unresolved. Between the trimmed V and J ends, which lost 7 bases and 3 bases, there was a span of 12 bases. This CDR3 contains 13 residues. Germline V gene data show CDR1 as SNHLY and CDR2 as FYNNEI.

The chain carries TRBV6-5 and TRBJ1-3; the D is unclear. The CDR3 covers 14 residues. CDR1 and CDR2 from the germline V gene are MNHEY and SVGAGI. The ends were cut back, 2 bases at V and 2 bases at J, with 7 bases in the middle. This CDR3 reads CASSYGRAGNTIYF. The CDR3 nucleotides are TGTGCCAGCAGTTACGGAAGGGCTGGAAACACCATATATTTT.

In its sample, this clone was seen once. The chain couples TRBV9 to TRBJ1-2, with TRBD1 as a possible D gene (6 bases). The V and J ends lost 3 bases and 4 bases respectively, with 7 bases between them. The CDR3 has 12 amino acids. Germline V gene data show CDR1 as SGDLS and CDR2 as YYNGEE. CDR3 coding DNA: TGTGCCAGCAGCGCGGACAGCTATGGCTACACCTTC. Translation: CASSADSYGYTF. The variable domain in full, completed from reference TRBV9 and TRBJ1-2, reads DSGVTQTPKHLITATGQRVTLRCSPRSGDLSVYWYQQSLDQGLQFLIQYYNGEERAKGNILERFSAQQFPDLHSELNLSSLELGDSALYFCASSADSYGYTFGSGTRLTVV.

The genes are TRBV6-1 and TRBJ2-1; 11 positions agree with TRBD2. J gave up 9 bases and V 2 bases, and 15 bases lay outside the gene matches. The CDR3 is made up of 18 amino acids. Germline CDR1 reads MNHNS; CDR2 reads SASEGT. The CDR3 loop reads CASSERGSGSGRAVEQFF. The CDR3 DNA follows: TGTGCCAGCAGTGAAAGGGGGTCGGGTAGCGGGAGGGCTGTTGAGCAGTTCTTC.

V gene TRBV7-9 combines with J gene TRBJ2-7, with TRBD1 as a possible D gene (6 bases). The CDR3 runs 16 residues. V was pared by 4 bases and J by 6 bases, with 22 bases between. CDR1 and CDR2 (germline): SEHNR, FQNEAQ (reference sequence). The CDR3 loop is CASSSPRGMLSAEQYF. The CDR3 nucleotides read TGTGCCAGCAGCTCCCCCAGGGGAATGCTTTCGGCCGAGCAGTACTTC.

The chain couples TRBV4-1 to TRBJ2-2, with D unclear. The CDR3 is 15 amino acids. Deletions cut 2 bases from V and 6 bases from J, with 13 bases between. CDR1 and CDR2 (germline): MGHRA, YSYEKL. The CDR3 nucleotides read TGCGCCAGCAGCCAACGCCCTGTAAGCCCCGGGGAGCTGTTTTTT. Its translation is CASSQRPVSPGELFF.

This clone showed up just once. The chain couples TRBV10-3 to TRBJ1-1, with D unclear. Per the germline V gene, CDR1 is ENHRY and CDR2 is SYGVKD. Trimming shortened V by 2 bases and J by 2 bases, and 9 bases separated the two germline ends. The CDR3 runs 14 residues. The CDR3 protein is CAISEGPVNTEAFF. As DNA, the CDR3 is TGTGCCATCAGTGAGGGGCCGGTTAACACTGAAGCTTTCTTT.

This chain joins TRBV10-2 and TRBJ1-6, with 7 bases aligning to TRBD1. Trimming removed 6 bases from V and 10 bases from J; junction bases left unmatched: 9. Germline CDR1 WSHSY, CDR2 SAAADI. The CDR3 sequence is 14 residues long. The chain's CDR3 is CASSPGRTGSPLHF. DNA of the CDR3: TGCGCCAGCAGCCCCGGAAGGACAGGCTCACCCCTCCACTTT.

This clone was detected only a few times. CDR3 residues: CAPKGGEVSSYNEQFF. CDR3 DNA: TGCGCCCCCAAGGGAGGGGAGGTAAGCTCCTACAATGAGCAGTTCTTC. This rearrangement joins TRBV4-1 to TRBJ2-1, with 7 bases matching TRBD2. This CDR3 comprises 16 residues. V was pared by 11 bases and J by 0 bases, with 13 bases of the junction left unmatched. The V gene's germline CDR1 is MGHRA and CDR2 YSYEKL.

The CDR3 coding sequence is TGTGCCAGCAGCTTAACCAGGGACACTGAAGCTTTCTTT. Translated: CASSLTRDTEAFF. V usage is TRBV7-2 and J usage is TRBJ1-1; perhaps TRBD1 as D (5 bases). Trimming left V 2 bases short and J 3 bases short, with 7 bases between. This CDR3 has 13 residues. The germline V gene encodes CDR1 SGHTA and CDR2 FQGNSA.

This sequence joins TRBV27 and TRBJ2-7, with 9 bases that match TRBD1. The CDR3 runs to 14 residues. CDR1 is MNHEY and CDR2 is SMNVEV in the germline V gene (reference sequence). V lost 7 bases and J lost 3; bases outside the gene matches: 7. The CDR3 DNA reads TGTGCCAGCAAGGTCGGGACAGGGTACTACGAGCAGTACTTC. Translated, it gives CASKVGTGYYEQYF.

J is TRBJ1-3 and V is TRBV7-9, with no clear D. Germline CDR1 is SEHNR and CDR2 is FQNEAQ (reference sequence). With 5 bases removed from V and 8 bases from J, the gap between germline ends came to 16 bases. The CDR3 contains 14 residues. CDR3 in amino acids: CASSSDWERDTIYF. In nucleotides, the CDR3 is TGTGCCAGCAGCAGCGACTGGGAGAGGGACACCATATATTTT.

The V gene is TRBV3-1 (or the pseudogene TRBV3-2), the J gene TRBJ1-4; D possibly corresponds to TRBD1 (5 bases). V was clipped by 5 bases and J by 8 bases, with 18 bases between them. There are 15 residues in the CDR3. Germline loops: CDR1 LGHDT, CDR2 YNNKEL (reference sequence). CDR3 sequence: CASSTPGRRREKLFF. In DNA form, the CDR3 reads TGTGCCAGCAGCACTCCGGGACGGAGAAGGGAAAAACTGTTTTTT.

The CDR3 sequence is CASSHTGNPNTEAFF. In DNA, the CDR3 is TGTGCCAGCAGCCATACAGGGAACCCGAACACTGAAGCTTTCTTT. The rearrangement links TRBV3-1 (or the pseudogene TRBV3-2) to TRBJ1-1, with D tentatively TRBD1 (6 bases). The V gene's germline CDR1 is LGHDT and CDR2 YNNKEL (reference sequence). The ends were cut back, 3 bases at V and 1 base at J, with 12 bases in the middle. This CDR3 region has 15 residues.

This clone occurred a few times. V usage is TRBV6-5 and J usage is TRBJ1-5; D might be TRBD1 (6 bases). Germline CDR1 reads MNHEY; CDR2 reads SVGAGI. CDR3 size: 15 residues. V gave up 2 bases and J gave up 4 bases, with 12 bases separating them. The CDR3: CASSYPDSLNQPQHF. CDR3 coding DNA: TGTGCCAGCAGTTACCCGGACAGTTTAAATCAGCCCCAGCATTTT.

Remarks on this clone: An end of the junction differs from the germline gene, which may be a read error. The chain couples TRBV19 to TRBJ2-2; no clear D. In germline, CDR1 is LNHDA, CDR2 SQIVND (reference sequence). There are 12 residues in the CDR3. The CDR3, as DNA: TGTGCCAGCAGTAGGCTACTCGGGGAGCTGTTTTTT. It is translated as CASSRLLGELFF.

By share, this clone ranks as medium-sized (0.01 to 0.1%). The chain carries TRBV12-3 or TRBV12-4 and TRBJ1-2; D is undetermined. V lost 2 bases, J lost 7 bases, and 8 bases lay in between. The CDR3 is 12 amino acids. The CDR3 protein is CASSLNSGGYTF. The CDR3 DNA reads TGTGCCAGCAGTTTAAATTCGGGTGGCTACACCTTC.